The 12 T cell receptor beta chains given below trace back to one sample, sequenced in a study of patients and donors after allogeneic stem cell transplantation. Each CDR3 protein gets one entry after TCRdb re-called the RT-PCR reads with MiXCR. This sample has hundreds of thousands of distinct CDR3 sequences, with approximately 16% found just once. The sequencing input was blood, either unsorted or a sorted T cell fraction (not recorded which). The origin of the receptors is a human donor who was either an allogeneic HSCT recipient or a stem cell or donor lymphocyte infusion donor (not recorded which). It is not recorded whose cells these are; they may come from a transplant donor.

This clonotype was seen many times. The chain links TRBV5-1 to TRBJ2-7, with D perhaps being TRBD1 or TRBD2 (5 bases each). This CDR3 is 15 amino acids long. In germline, CDR1 is SGHRS, CDR2 YFSETQ. The ends were cut back, 0 bases at V and 2 bases at J, with 12 bases in the middle. The CDR3 region is CASSLGGRLTYEQYF. The CDR3 DNA reads TGCGCCAGCAGCTTGGGGGGACGTCTTACCTACGAGCAGTACTTC.

The CDR3 reads CASSLGLRRNSPLHF. In nucleotides, the CDR3 is TGTGCCAGCAGTTTAGGACTTCGGCGGAATTCACCCCTCCACTTT. The V call is TRBV6-5, the J call TRBJ1-6; D ambiguous. CDR1 and CDR2 (germline): MNHEY, SVGAGI. The length of the CDR3 is 15 residues. V was cut by 4 bases and J by 7 bases, with 14 bases left in between.

This clonotype was detected only a few times. The rearrangement uses TRBV10-2 and TRBJ2-7; TRBD1 aligns across 8 bases. V shed 5 bases, J shed 7 bases, and the junction held 19 bases outside the gene matches. The germline V gene has CDR1 WSHSY and CDR2 SAAADI. This CDR3 is 17 amino acids long. For the CDR3, the DNA is TGCGCCAGCAGTCCCCCGGGACAGGTTCGTTGGTCGGGGGAGCAGTACTTC. Its translation: CASSPPGQVRWSGEQYF.

This clonotype was observed a few times. The chain uses TRBV12-3 or TRBV12-4 and TRBJ2-3, with 11 bases identical to TRBD2. The CDR3 is made up of 17 amino acids. V lost 6 bases, J lost 4 bases, and 12 bases stayed unmatched. Here the CDR3 DNA reads TGTGCCAGCAGCCTCACTGCCGGGACTAGCGGCTCAGATACGCAGTATTTT. This gives the protein CASSLTAGTSGSDTQYF.

This clonotype was counted at least ten times. The chain carries TRBV7-9 and TRBJ2-2; D gene uncertain. Trimming cost V 3 bases and J 0 bases, with 14 bases left between them. This CDR3 region has 17 residues. CDR1 and CDR2 (germline): SEHNR, FQNEAQ (reference sequence). CDR3 loop: CASSFPGLATNTGELFF. The CDR3 DNA follows: TGTGCCAGCAGCTTCCCGGGTTTGGCGACGAACACCGGGGAGCTGTTTTTT.

This clonotype was detected only a few times. The chain carries TRBV9 and TRBJ1-1; D is possibly TRBD1 (5 bases). The length of the CDR3 is 14 residues. The V end lost 4 bases, the J end lost 3 bases, and 13 bases lay between the germline ends. CDR1 and CDR2 (germline): SGDLS, YYNGEE. CDR3 amino acids: CASSTRGMDTEAFF. The CDR3 DNA reads TGTGCCAGCAGCACTCGGGGGATGGACACTGAAGCTTTCTTT.

This clonotype was seen once. The chain links TRBV30 to TRBJ2-3; D gene unclear. Trimming stripped 2 bases from V and 3 bases from J, with 12 bases between. CDR1 GTSNPN and CDR2 SVGIG come from the germline V gene (reference sequence). The CDR3 is 14 residues long. As DNA, the CDR3 is TGTGCCTGGAGTCCAGGACCCGTTACAGATACGCAGTATTTT. Translating it yields CAWSPGPVTDTQYF.

The chain employs TRBV2 and TRBJ1-1; 10 bases line up with TRBD1. The V segment lost 5 bases and the J segment 4 bases; nucleotides outside the gene matches: 7. Germline lookup yields CDR1 SNHLY and CDR2 FYNNEI. This CDR3 is built from 15 residues. The CDR3 sequence is CASSLFDRGLTEAFF. DNA of the CDR3: TGTGCCAGCAGTCTATTCGACAGGGGGCTCACTGAAGCTTTCTTT.

This chain uses TRBV7-3 with TRBJ2-7, with D hard to call. CDR1 and CDR2 (germline): SGHTA, FQGTGA. The CDR3 is 14 residues long. V was shortened by 5 bases and J by 1 base, with 12 bases between the two germline ends. CDR3 coding DNA: TGTGCCAGCAGCGCGGAGCCGGTATCCTACGAGCAGTACTTC. Translation gives CASSAEPVSYEQYF.

The chain uses TRBV2 and TRBJ1-1; D is possibly TRBD1 (5 bases). The CDR3 runs to 17 residues. The V gene lost 6 bases and the J gene lost 3 bases, with 23 bases spanning the gap. Germline V gene lookup returns CDR1 SNHLY and CDR2 FYNNEI. CDR3 region: CASRARAGGKGDTEAFF. The CDR3 nucleotides read TGTGCCAGCAGGGCCCGAGCCGGGGGGAAAGGGGACACTGAAGCTTTCTTT.

This clonotype has only a few counts. The rearrangement joins TRBV7-8 to TRBJ2-2, with D possibly TRBD2 on 7 matching bases. CDR1 and CDR2 (germline): SGHVS, FQNEAQ. The CDR3 sequence is 20 residues long. Trimming took 4 bases from V and 4 from J, leaving 28 bases between them. DNA of the CDR3: TGTGCCAGCAGCTGGGGCAGGAGGGGGGCCTTAGCGGGCCGCACCGGGGAGCTGTTTTTT. Translation gives CASSWGRRGALAGRTGELFF.

This clonotype was recorded a few times. The gene calls are TRBV6-1 and TRBJ2-5, with 9 bases identical to TRBD1. The V gene end was trimmed by 7 bases and the J gene end by 5 bases; junction bases not matched to a gene: 5. The germline CDR1 and CDR2 sequences are MNHNS and SASEGT. The CDR3 length is 13 residues. The CDR3 nucleotides read TGTGCCAGCACCCGACAGGGGGAGGAGACCCAGTACTTC. This sequence encodes CASTRQGEETQYF.